This TCR beta chain was sequenced during a study of Graves' ophthalmopathy and Graves' hyperthyroidism. Study-level findings and limits: Among thyroid clonotypes expanded above 0.001 frequency, most also appeared in blood. Predictions made by the model for ophthalmopathy progression reached 70.59% sensitivity and less than 80% specificity.

The CDR3 length is 8 residues, termini included. Per the germline V gene, CDR1 is SGHTA and CDR2 is FQGNSA. Diagnosis used clinical symptoms, serum thyroxine, TRAb, thyroid ultrasound and orbital computed tomography. Points on this clonotype: The antigen is undetermined. Given the absence of the conserved phenylalanine or tryptophan at the CDR3 end, a read error is likely. The limits of the CDR3 on the DNA are not certain, so only TCRdb's listed CDR3 is given.

The authors amplified TCR beta CDR3 regions from RNA transcripts. HTBI primers served in a first-round RT-PCR, which a second-round multiplex PCR followed. One entry per CDR3 protein, called by TCRdb with MiXCR from the multiplex PCR reads. The sample has more than 1,000,000 distinct CDR3 sequences; roughly 35% are singletons. The TCR was taken from an adult man with Graves' hyperthyroidism. The sequencing input was peripheral blood or thyroid tissue (not recorded which). The chain carries TRBV7-2 and TRBJ2-2; the D call in the table, TRBD1, was not verified against the DNA. This chain's CDR3 is CASTPGAA.